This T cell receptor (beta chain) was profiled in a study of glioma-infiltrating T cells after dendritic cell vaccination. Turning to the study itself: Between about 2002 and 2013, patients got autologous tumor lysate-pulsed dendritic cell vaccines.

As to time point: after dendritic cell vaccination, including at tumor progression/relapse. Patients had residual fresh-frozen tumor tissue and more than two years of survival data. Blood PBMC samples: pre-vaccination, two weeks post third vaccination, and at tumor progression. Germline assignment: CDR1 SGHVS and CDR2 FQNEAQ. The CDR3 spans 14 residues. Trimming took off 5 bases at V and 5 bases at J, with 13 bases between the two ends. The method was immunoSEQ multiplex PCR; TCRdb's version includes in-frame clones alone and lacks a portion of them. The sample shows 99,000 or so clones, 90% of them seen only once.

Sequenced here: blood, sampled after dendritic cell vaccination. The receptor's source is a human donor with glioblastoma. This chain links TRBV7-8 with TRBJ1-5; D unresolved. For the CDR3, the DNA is TGTGCCAGCAGCCCACGGGATGCGGATCAGCCCCAGCATTTT. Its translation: CASSPRDADQPQHF.